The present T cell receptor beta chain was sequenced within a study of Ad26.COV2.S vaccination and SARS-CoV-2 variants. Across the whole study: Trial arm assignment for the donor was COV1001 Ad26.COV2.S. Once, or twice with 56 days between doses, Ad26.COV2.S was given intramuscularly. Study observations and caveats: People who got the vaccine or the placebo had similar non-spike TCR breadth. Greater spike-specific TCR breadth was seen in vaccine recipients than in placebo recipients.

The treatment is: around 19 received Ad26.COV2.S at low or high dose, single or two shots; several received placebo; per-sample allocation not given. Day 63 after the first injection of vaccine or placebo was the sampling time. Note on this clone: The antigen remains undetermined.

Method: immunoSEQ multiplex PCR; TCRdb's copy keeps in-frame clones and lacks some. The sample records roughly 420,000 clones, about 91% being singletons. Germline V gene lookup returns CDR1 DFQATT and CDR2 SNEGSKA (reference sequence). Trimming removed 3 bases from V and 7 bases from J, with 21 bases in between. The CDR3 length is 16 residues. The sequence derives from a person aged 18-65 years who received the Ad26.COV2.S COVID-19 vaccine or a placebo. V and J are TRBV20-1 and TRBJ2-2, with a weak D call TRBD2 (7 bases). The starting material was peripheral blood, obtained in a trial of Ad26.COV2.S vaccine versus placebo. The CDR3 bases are TGCAGTGCTAGTCTTAGGTCGGGGGGCCTAGGCGGGGAGCTGTTTTTT. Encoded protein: CSASLRSGGLGGELFF.